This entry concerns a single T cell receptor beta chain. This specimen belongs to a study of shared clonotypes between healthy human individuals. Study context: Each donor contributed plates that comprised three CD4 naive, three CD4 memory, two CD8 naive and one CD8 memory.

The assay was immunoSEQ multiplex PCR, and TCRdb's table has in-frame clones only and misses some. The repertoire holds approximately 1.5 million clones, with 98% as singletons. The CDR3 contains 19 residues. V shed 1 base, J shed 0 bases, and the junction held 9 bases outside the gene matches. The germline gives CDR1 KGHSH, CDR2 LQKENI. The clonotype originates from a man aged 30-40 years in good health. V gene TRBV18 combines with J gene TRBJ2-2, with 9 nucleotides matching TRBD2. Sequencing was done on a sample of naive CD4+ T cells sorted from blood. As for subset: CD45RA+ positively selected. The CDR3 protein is CASSPLPASGKPNTGELFF. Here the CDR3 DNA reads TGTGCCAGCTCACCACTGCCGGCTAGCGGGAAACCGAACACCGGGGAGCTGTTTTTT.